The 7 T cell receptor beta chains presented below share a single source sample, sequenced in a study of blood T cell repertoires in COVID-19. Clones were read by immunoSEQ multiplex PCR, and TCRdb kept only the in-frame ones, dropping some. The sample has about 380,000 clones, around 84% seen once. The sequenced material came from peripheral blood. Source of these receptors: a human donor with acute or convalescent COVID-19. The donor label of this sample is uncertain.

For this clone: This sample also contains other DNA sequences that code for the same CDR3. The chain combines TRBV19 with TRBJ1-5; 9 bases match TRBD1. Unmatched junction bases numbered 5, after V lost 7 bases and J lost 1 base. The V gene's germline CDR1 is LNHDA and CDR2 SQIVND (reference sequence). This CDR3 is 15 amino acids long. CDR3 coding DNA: TGTGCCAGTACCCCGACAGGGGGGAGCAATCAGCCCCAGCATTTT. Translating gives CASTPTGGSNQPQHF. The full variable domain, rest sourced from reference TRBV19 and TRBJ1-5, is DGGITQSPKYLFRKEGQNVTLSCEQNLNHDAMYWYRQDPGQGLRLIYYSQIVNDFQKGDIAEGYSVSREKKESFPLTVTSAQKNPTAFYLCASTPTGGSNQPQHFGDGTRLSIL.

Here the CDR3 DNA reads TGTGCCATCCTTAGGGGACTAGCGGGAGAGAATGAGCAGTTCTTC. This gives the protein CAILRGLAGENEQFF. The chain employs TRBV10-3 and TRBJ2-1; 14 nucleotides align to TRBD2. This CDR3 spans 15 amino acids. Germline V gives CDR1 ENHRY, CDR2 SYGVKD. V was pared by 8 bases and J by 7 bases, with 7 bases of the junction left unmatched.

Here the CDR3 reads CASSQTRDRYYQPQHF. The CDR3 DNA sequence: TGTGCCAGCAGCCAAACTCGGGACAGATATTATCAGCCCCAGCATTTT. This chain links TRBV7-8 with TRBJ1-5, with 7 nucleotides matching TRBD1. Trimming removed 5 bases from V and 5 bases from J; junction bases left unmatched: 12. Germline lookup yields CDR1 SGHVS and CDR2 FQNEAQ. There are 16 residues in the CDR3.

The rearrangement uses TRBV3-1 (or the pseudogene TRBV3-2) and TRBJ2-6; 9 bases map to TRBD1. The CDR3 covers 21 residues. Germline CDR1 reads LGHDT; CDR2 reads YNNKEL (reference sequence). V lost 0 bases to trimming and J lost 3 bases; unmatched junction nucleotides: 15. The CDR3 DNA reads TGTGCCAGCAGCCAAGATCGGGGAGGGCGGACAGGGGTTTATGGGGCCAACGTCCTGACTTTC. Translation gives CASSQDRGGRTGVYGANVLTF.

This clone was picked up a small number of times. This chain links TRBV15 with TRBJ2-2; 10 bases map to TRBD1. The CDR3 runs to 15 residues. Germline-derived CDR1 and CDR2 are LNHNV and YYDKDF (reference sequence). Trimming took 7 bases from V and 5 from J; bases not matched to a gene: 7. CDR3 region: CATTPGQGKTGELFF. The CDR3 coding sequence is TGTGCCACCACCCCGGGACAGGGGAAAACCGGGGAGCTGTTTTTT.

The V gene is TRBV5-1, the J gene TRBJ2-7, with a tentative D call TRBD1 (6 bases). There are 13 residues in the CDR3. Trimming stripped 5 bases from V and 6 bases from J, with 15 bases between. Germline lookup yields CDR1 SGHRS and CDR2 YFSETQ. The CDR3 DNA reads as TGCGCCAGCAGGCAGGGGCCCTCCGGCGAGCAGTACTTC. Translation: CASRQGPSGEQYF.

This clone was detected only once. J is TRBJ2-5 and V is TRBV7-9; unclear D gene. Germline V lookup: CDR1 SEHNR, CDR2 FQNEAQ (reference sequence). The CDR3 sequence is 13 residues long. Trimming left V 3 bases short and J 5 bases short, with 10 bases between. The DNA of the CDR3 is TGTGCCAGCAGCTTGGTTGTCGGTGAGACCCAGTACTTC. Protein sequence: CASSLVVGETQYF.